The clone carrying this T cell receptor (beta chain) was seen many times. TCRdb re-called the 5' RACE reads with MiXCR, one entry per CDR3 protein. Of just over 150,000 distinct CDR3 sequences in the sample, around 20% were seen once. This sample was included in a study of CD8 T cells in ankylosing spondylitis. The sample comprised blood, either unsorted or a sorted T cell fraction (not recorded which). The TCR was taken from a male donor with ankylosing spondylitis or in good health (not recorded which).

In DNA, the CDR3 is TGCAGTGCTAGAGGTGGATGGGAGGCCTTTAGTTCCTACGAGCAGTACTTC. As protein: CSARGGWEAFSSYEQYF. The chain recombines TRBV20-1 with TRBJ2-7, with D possibly TRBD2 on 6 matching bases. The CDR3 length is 17 residues. Germline V CDR1 and CDR2: DFQATT, SNEGSKA (reference sequence). The V and J ends lost 1 base and 1 base respectively, with 20 bases between them.